These T cell receptor beta chains were read from a single sample in a study of blood T cells in healthy people across ages. TCRdb reprocessed the 5' RACE reads with MiXCR, giving one entry per CDR3 protein. The sample yields about a million distinct CDR3 sequences, just over 50% seen once. The material sequenced was blood. These receptors were obtained from a woman aged 60 to 75 in good health. Both conserved end residues are part of each CDR3. A D gene is named only where the DNA matches it firmly. Only some rows state a clone size, as once, few, many or a class for expanded clones.

d_call | clone_size | j_call | v_call | cdr3_nt | cdr3_aa
TRBD1 | - | TRBJ2-7 | TRBV12-3/TRBV12-4 | TGTGCCAGCAGTTTAGCTGGGACAGGGGGCGAGCAGTACTTC | CASSLAGTGGEQYF
- | - | TRBJ1-1 | TRBV4-2 | TGTGCCAGCAGCCCCTTAAAGGGAGACTACACTGAAGCTTTCTTT | CASSPLKGDYTEAFF
- | once | TRBJ2-7 | TRBV7-2 | TGTGCCAGCAGCTTAGCCTTAGGGGCCTCCTACGAGCAGTACTTC | CASSLALGASYEQYF
TRBD2 | once | TRBJ2-1 | TRBV5-6 | TGTGCCAGCAGCTCGCTAGCGGGAGAGTACAATGAGCAGTTCTTC | CASSSLAGEYNEQFF
- | - | TRBJ2-1 | TRBV10-3 | TGTGCCATCACCGAAGACCCAAAAAATGAGCAGTTCTTC | CAITEDPKNEQFF
- | few | TRBJ2-1 | TRBV20-1 | TGCAGTGCTAAACCCCGGAGTAGCTACAATGAGCAGTTCTTC | CSAKPRSSYNEQFF
- | - | TRBJ2-2 | TRBV7-7 | TGTGCCAGCAGCTTCCTTCCAGGGACGAAGGGGGAGCTGTTTTTT | CASSFLPGTKGELFF
TRBD2 | many | TRBJ2-7 | TRBV3-1 | TGTGCCAGCAGCCCAGCCCCTAGCGGGAGGGGTTACGAGCAGTACTTC | CASSPAPSGRGYEQYF
TRBD1 | - | TRBJ2-3 | TRBV5-1 | TGCGTCAGCGCCCCGGGACAGCCCACAGATACGCAGTATTTT | CVSAPGQPTDTQYF
- | few | TRBJ1-1 | TRBV27 | TGTGCCAGCAGTTTACGGATAATGAACACTGAAGCTTTCTTT | CASSLRIMNTEAFF
- | many | TRBJ2-5 | TRBV12-3/TRBV12-4 | TGTGCCAGCAGTTTTATCGTCCTGACAGTACGTAGCCAAGAGACCCAGTACTTC | CASSFIVLTVRSQETQYF
TRBD2 | once | TRBJ2-1 | TRBV28 | TGTGCCAGCAGTAAGGGAATAGCGGGAGAATCGTACAATGAGCAGTTCTTC | CASSKGIAGESYNEQFF
TRBD1 | - | TRBJ2-5 | TRBV20-1 | TGCAGTGCTACGGGGGACAGGGTTCGGGAGACCCAGTACTTC | CSATGDRVRETQYF